This TCR beta chain was identified in a study of T-cell reconstitution after alpha-beta-depleted transplantation in children (dated by TCRdb to about 2016). Looking at the study overall: Using TCR repertoire profiling, the study followed T-cell immune reconstitution in a quantitative way in children after TCRalphabeta/CD19-depleted allogeneic hematopoietic cell transplantation.

From the germline V gene, CDR1 is SNHLY and CDR2 is FYNNEI. At the junction V is shortened by 5 bases and J by 9 bases; bases outside the gene matches: 8. Reading from cysteine to phenylalanine, the CDR3 counts 15 amino acids. Of all the DNA, just the CDR3 is kept, 45 bases in frame from base 1. As regards this clonotype: Its antigen remains undetermined. Base qualities are missing; no much larger clone stands one base away.

Library prep was done by PCR. Sequencing relied on an Illumina HiSeq 2500. Molecular barcoding was employed in the preparation of TCR libraries, with unique molecular identifiers being used to normalize TCRbeta repertoire quantification. TCRdb reprocessing: public reads trimmed at Q25 with fastp, clones called with MiXCR, in-frame beta chains kept. Merged by CDR3 protein, the rows form single entries marked with the most common genes and DNA. The sample data list 500,000 to 600,000 distinct CDR3 sequences, and less than 35% of these were observed just once. Clones ranked in the top ten supply 2% to 3% of the sample.

Rearrangement joined TRBV2 to TRBJ2-1; 12 central nucleotides agree with TRBD2. Material: PBMCs from the stem cell graft donor, obtained from the stem cell graft. This sequence originates from a human donor who donated a stem cell graft to a child with aplastic anemia. CDR3 protein: CASSQLAGGSGEQFF. The DNA sequence follows: TGTGCCAGCAGTCAACTAGCGGGGGGATCGGGTGAGCAGTTCTTC.